Given below is one TCR beta chain in context. This sample was taken from a study of PD-L1 blockade in urothelial cancer. Whole-study context: About 90% of the 29 patients were males with bladder-origin urothelial cancer.

The CDR3 has 16 residues. The V and J ends lost 7 bases and 8 bases respectively, with 25 bases between them. Germline CDR1 is SGHRS and CDR2 is YFSETQ. Each PCR reaction had synthetic TCR analog templates spiked into it. Measured with immunoSEQ multiplex PCR; TCRdb has only the in-frame clones, and not every one. The sample lists about 74,000 clones; around 84% were seen once. This specimen was PBMCs, taken around atezolizumab (anti-PD-L1) treatment. The clonotype was recovered from a man aged 65 to 79 with urothelial cancer. This rearrangement joins TRBV5-1 to TRBJ2-1, with a weak D call TRBD2 (5 bases). The CDR3 here is CASQSTPSSAFYEQFF. Here the CDR3 DNA reads TGCGCCAGCCAATCAACCCCTAGCTCGGCTTTCTATGAGCAGTTCTTC.